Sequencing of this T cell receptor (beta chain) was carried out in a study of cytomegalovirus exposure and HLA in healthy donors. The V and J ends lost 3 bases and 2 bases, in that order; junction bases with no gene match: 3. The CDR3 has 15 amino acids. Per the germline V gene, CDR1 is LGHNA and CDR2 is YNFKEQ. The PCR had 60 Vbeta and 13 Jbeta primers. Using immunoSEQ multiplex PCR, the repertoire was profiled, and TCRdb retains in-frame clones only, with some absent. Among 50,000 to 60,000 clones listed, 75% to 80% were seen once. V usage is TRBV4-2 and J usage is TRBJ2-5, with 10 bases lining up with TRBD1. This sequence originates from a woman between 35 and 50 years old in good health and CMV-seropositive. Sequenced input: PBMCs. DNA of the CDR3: TGTGCCAGCAGCCAGGAGGGACAGGGGCAAGAGACCCAGTACTTC. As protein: CASSQEGQGQETQYF.